This TCR beta chain was identified during a study of T cell repertoires in cytomegalovirus infection. About the study: Matching HLA type, along with CMV infection, was indicated by public TCR beta signatures.

A single record per CDR3 protein comes from TCRdb applying MiXCR to the reads. Of roughly 200,000 distinct CDR3 sequences in the sample, approximately 40% were seen once. The CDR3 spans 14 residues. The trim removed 8 bases at V and 6 bases at J, leaving 12 bases unmatched. Germline CDR1 and CDR2: DFQATT and SNEGSKA (reference sequence). In regard to this clonotype: Its specificity is unknown.

Source: CD8+ T cells from cultured PBMCs, taken from culture after CMV antigen stimulation. This sequence was found in a human donor in good health (CMV status not recorded). Some clones in this sample may be carry-over from other donors' samples. J is TRBJ2-3 and V is TRBV20-1; 9 bases line up with TRBD1. The CDR3, as DNA: TGCAGTCTATGGGACAGGGTTGAGGAGGATACGCAGTATTTT. It yields the protein CSLWDRVEEDTQYF.